These 4 T cell receptor beta chains originate from one sample sequenced in a study of T cell repertoires in cytomegalovirus infection. No antigen has been assigned to these receptors. TCRdb called the reads again in MiXCR, with one record for every CDR3 protein. The sample has 250,000 to 400,000 distinct CDR3 sequences, 25% seen once. Material: cultured PBMCs, obtained from culture after CMV antigen stimulation. These TCRs come from a human donor in good health (CMV status not recorded). Some clones in this sample may be carry-over from other donors' samples.

This clonotype was seen more than once but under ten times. The rearrangement joins TRBV5-4 to TRBJ2-3; no clear D gene. The V end lost 0 bases, the J end lost 2 bases, and 16 bases lay between the germline ends. The CDR3 covers 17 residues. Germline CDR1 is SGHNT and CDR2 is YYREEE (reference sequence). CDR3 loop: CASSLGASKVDTDTQYF. CDR3 bases: TGTGCCAGCAGCTTGGGGGCCTCGAAGGTTGACACAGATACGCAGTATTTT.

Points on this clonotype: The DNA is omitted, as the CDR3 cannot be located on it reliably, and the CDR3 follows TCRdb's listing. The V call is TRBV12-3 or TRBV12-4, the J call TRBJ2-5; TRBD2, the table's D call, was not compared with the DNA. Both ends counted, the CDR3 spans 12 residues. Here the CDR3 reads CASMFGPGTQYF.

Concerning this clonotype: A read error may account for a junction end that differs from germline. This rearrangement joins TRBV28 to TRBJ1-2, with D possibly TRBD1 on 5 matching bases. CDR3 length: 11 amino acids. Germline CDR1 and CDR2: MDHEN and SYDVKM. CDR3 in amino acids: CASSFTRTFVF. The CDR3 DNA sequence: TGTGCCAGCAGTTTTACAAGGACATTTGTTTTC.

This clonotype showed up just a few times. The chain couples TRBV6-2 or TRBV6-3 to TRBJ2-5, with TRBD1 matching over 9 bases. The V gene end was trimmed by 5 bases and the J gene end by 4 bases; junction bases not matched to a gene: 11. In germline, CDR1 is MNHEY, CDR2 SVGEGT. The CDR3 totals 16 residues. The CDR3 sequence: CASSTPGTGLPETQYF. The CDR3 bases are TGTGCCAGCAGTACCCCCGGGACAGGGCTCCCAGAGACCCAGTACTTC.